This T cell receptor (beta chain) derives from a study of vaccination and CD4 T cells after COVID-19. Turning to the study itself: The authors used overlapping spike peptides from SARS-CoV-2, HCoV-NL63, HCoV-OC43 and HCoV-229E to stimulate cells. Broader study findings: From a median of about 21 to 38, SARS-CoV-2-reactive clonotypes increased, though not significantly. It was observed that, in convalescent patients, a median approximately 86% of reactive clones arose only post-vaccination.

This clonotype has just a few counts. What it binds is not known. Treatment of the sample: approximately 10-day PBMC culture with coronavirus spike peptide pools or control peptides (ViraFEST assay). Cultured CD4+ T cell DNA underwent sequencing with the Oncomine TCR Beta short-read assay. TCRdb re-called the PCR reads with MiXCR, one entry per CDR3 protein. The sample includes about 14,000 distinct CDR3 sequences, about 43% of them seen just once. Trimming stripped 7 bases from V and 1 base from J, with 7 bases between. The CDR3 has 12 residues. Germline V lookup: CDR1 MNHNS, CDR2 SASEGT. The TCR comes from a human donor who had recovered from COVID-19. The chain carries TRBV6-1 and TRBJ1-1, with a tentative D call TRBD1 (5 bases). The sequenced sample consisted of CD4+ T cells from blood, cultured in vitro. CDR3 coding DNA: TGTGCCAGCAAGGGGTGGAACACTGAAGCTTTCTTT. This encodes CASKGWNTEAFF.